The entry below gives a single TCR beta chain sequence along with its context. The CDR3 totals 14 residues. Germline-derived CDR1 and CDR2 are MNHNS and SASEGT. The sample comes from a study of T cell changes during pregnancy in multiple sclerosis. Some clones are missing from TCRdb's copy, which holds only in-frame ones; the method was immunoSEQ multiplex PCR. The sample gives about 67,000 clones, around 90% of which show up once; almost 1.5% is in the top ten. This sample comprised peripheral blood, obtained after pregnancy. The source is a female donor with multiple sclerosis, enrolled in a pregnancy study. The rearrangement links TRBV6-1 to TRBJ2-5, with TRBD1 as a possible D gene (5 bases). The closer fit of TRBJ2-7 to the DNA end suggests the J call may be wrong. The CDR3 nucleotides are TGTGCCAGCAGCAAGCAAACAGGCCCCTACGAGCAGTACTTC. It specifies CASSKQTGPYEQYF.